The rows below give T cell receptor beta chains drawn from one sample of a study of beta chain features in type 1 diabetes. Profiling relied on immunoSEQ multiplex PCR, and the TCRdb table lists in-frame clones only, not all of them. The table records around 450,000 clones, 11% of them present only once. Sequencing was done on a sample of naive CD4+ T cells from blood. The receptors were sampled from a woman aged 18-29 years in good health. The CDR3 runs from the conserved cysteine through the conserved F or W. A D gene is named only where the DNA matches it firmly. Size tells how often a clone was seen (once, few, many) or the class of an expanded clone, and some rows leave it out.

CDR3 DNA,CDR3 protein,J gene,D gene,clone size,V gene
TGTGCCAGCAGCCTGACAGGGTTTGGCACAGATACGCAGTATTTT,CASSLTGFGTDTQYF,TRBJ2-3,TRBD1,.,TRBV7-9
TGCAGTGGCGAGAGCACAGATACGCAGTATTTT,CSGESTDTQYF,TRBJ2-3,.,.,TRBV20-1
TGCAGCGGGACAGGTGATGACTATGGCTACACCTTC,CSGTGDDYGYTF,TRBJ1-2,TRBD1,.,TRBV29-1
TGTGCCAGCAGCTTGGGGCTCCGCGGAGACTATGGCTACACCTTC,CASSLGLRGDYGYTF,TRBJ1-2,.,few,TRBV5-4
TGCGCCAGCAGCCGACAGTCTGGGGCCAACGTCCTGACTTTC,CASSRQSGANVLTF,TRBJ2-6,.,.,TRBV5-1
TGTGCCACCAGCAGAGGAAACGCAGGGGCCGGGGAGCAGTACTTC,CATSRGNAGAGEQYF,TRBJ2-7,.,few,TRBV15
TGTGCCAGCAGCCCACAGGGGACGATAACCACCGGGGAGCTGTTTTTT,CASSPQGTITTGELFF,TRBJ2-2,TRBD1,few,TRBV7-9
TGTGCCAGCAGTGGGGGATCTCTAGCTACCGGGGAGCTGTTTTTT,CASSGGSLATGELFF,TRBJ2-2,.,.,TRBV25-1
TGTGCCAGCAGCCAGGGACAGACTAGCACAGATACGCAGTATTTT,CASSQGQTSTDTQYF,TRBJ2-3,TRBD1,.,TRBV11-3
TGTGCCAGCGGGGGTTACGTGTTGAATTCACCCCTCCACTTT,CASGGYVLNSPLHF,TRBJ1-6,.,.,TRBV6-6
TGTGCCAGCAGCTTAGGCTCTTGGACGGATAGCAATCAGCCCCAGCATTTT,CASSLGSWTDSNQPQHF,TRBJ1-5,.,few,TRBV7-9
TGTGCCAGCAGTTGGGCAGATAATTCACCCCTCCACTTT,CASSWADNSPLHF,TRBJ1-6,.,.,TRBV27
TGTGCCAGCTCACCACCGTGGGACTACAATGAGCAGTTCTTC,CASSPPWDYNEQFF,TRBJ2-1,.,.,TRBV18
TGTGCCAGTAGTACCTCGTTGGGCCACGAGCAGTACTTC,CASSTSLGHEQYF,TRBJ2-7,.,.,TRBV19
TGTGCCAGCAGTTACACCGGGACAGAAGATGAAAAACTGTTTTTT,CASSYTGTEDEKLFF,TRBJ1-4,TRBD1,few,TRBV6-6
TGCGCCAGCAGCTTGTTGACAGGGGATGGGAATGAGCAGTTCTTC,CASSLLTGDGNEQFF,TRBJ2-1,TRBD1,.,TRBV5-1
TGTGCCACCATAGCGGGAGAGGGGACCTACGAGCAGTACTTC,CATIAGEGTYEQYF,TRBJ2-7,TRBD2,many,TRBV10-3
TGCAGCGCACGGACAGGGCCTGGAAACACCATATATTTT,CSARTGPGNTIYF,TRBJ1-3,TRBD1,.,TRBV29-1
TGTGCCAGCAGTTTAGTTGGGCAGGGCTCGTGGAACTATGGCTACACCTTC,CASSLVGQGSWNYGYTF,TRBJ1-2,.,.,TRBV27
TGCGCCAGCAGCCCCCCCGGGGGACGCTCCTACAATGAGCAGTTCTTC,CASSPPGGRSYNEQFF,TRBJ2-1,.,few,TRBV5-1
TGTGCCAGCAGTCGGAACTTTGCCTTAGCCAAAAACATTCAGTACTTC,CASSRNFALAKNIQYF,TRBJ2-4,.,.,TRBV28
TGTGCCAGCAGCTTAGTTGGGGGCGGGAGGGATACGCAGTATTTT,CASSLVGGGRDTQYF,TRBJ2-3,TRBD2,few,TRBV7-2
TGTGCCAGTGGTCGCAGAAACACTGAAGCTTTCTTT,CASGRRNTEAFF,TRBJ1-1,.,few,TRBV6-6
TGTGCCAGCAGCGAATTTCTAGCGGGAGAAGAGACCCAGTACTTC,CASSEFLAGEETQYF,TRBJ2-5,TRBD2,few,TRBV2
TGTGCCAGCAGCTTGGCGGCTAGCGGAGGGGATGAGCAGTTCTTC,CASSLAASGGDEQFF,TRBJ2-1,TRBD2,few,TRBV5-4
TGTGCCAGCAGTGATCCCAGACAGAGCTCTGGAAACACCATATATTTT,CASSDPRQSSGNTIYF,TRBJ1-3,.,few,TRBV6-1
TGTGCCAGCATTCATGCTTTCTTT,CASIHAFF,TRBJ1-1,.,.,TRBV28
TGTGCCAGCAGTTCCGGGACAGGGTTCTACAATGAGCAGTTCTTC,CASSSGTGFYNEQFF,TRBJ2-1,TRBD1,few,TRBV7-2
TGTGCCTGGAGTGTAAAGGGGGGTGGCACTGAAGCTTTCTTT,CAWSVKGGGTEAFF,TRBJ1-1,.,few,TRBV30
TGTGCCAGCAGCTTAACTCAAAGCAGGGCGGGAGGTTATGGCTACACCTTC,CASSLTQSRAGGYGYTF,TRBJ1-2,.,few,TRBV7-2
TGTGCCTGGGAGAGACAGGGAATGAACACTGAAGCTTTCTTT,CAWERQGMNTEAFF,TRBJ1-1,TRBD1,.,TRBV30
TGTGCCAGCAGCCAATTCGCAGGGGGCTCCTACAATGAGCAGTTCTTC,CASSQFAGGSYNEQFF,TRBJ2-1,TRBD1,.,TRBV16
TGTGCCAGCAGCTTCCAAGGACAGTCGAACACCTACGAGCAGTACTTC,CASSFQGQSNTYEQYF,TRBJ2-7,.,few,TRBV7-2
TGTGCCAGCAGCTCGTACATGAGAAACTATGGCTACACCTTC,CASSSYMRNYGYTF,TRBJ1-2,.,.,TRBV7-2
TGCGCCAGCAGCTTCCGCCGGGACAGCCGGAACACTGAAGCTTTCTTT,CASSFRRDSRNTEAFF,TRBJ1-1,TRBD1,few,TRBV5-1
TGTGCCACCAGCAGAGTCCAGCGGGCCAAAAACATTCAGTACTTC,CATSRVQRAKNIQYF,TRBJ2-4,.,.,TRBV15
TGTGCCTGGAAGGGGACACGCTACGAGCAGTACTTC,CAWKGTRYEQYF,TRBJ2-7,.,.,TRBV30
TGTGCCAGCAGCGTATCTGTGGGAATCTCCGGGGAGCTGTTTTTT,CASSVSVGISGELFF,TRBJ2-2,.,few,TRBV9
TGCAGCGTAGGCGCAGGCCTAGGAGAGACCCAGTACTTC,CSVGAGLGETQYF,TRBJ2-5,.,few,TRBV29-1
TGCAGCGTTGAGCTGAGACAGGGTTTTATTCGTGGCTACACCTTC,CSVELRQGFIRGYTF,TRBJ1-2,TRBD1,.,TRBV29-1
TGTGCCAGCAGAGGAACCCCTCGCTATGGCTACACCTTC,CASRGTPRYGYTF,TRBJ1-2,.,.,TRBV2
TGTGCCAGCAGACCTACCCAGGGGAACACCGGGGAGCTGTTTTTT,CASRPTQGNTGELFF,TRBJ2-2,.,.,TRBV7-2
TGTGCCAGCCGGGAGCGAAACACCGGGGAGCTGTTTTTT,CASRERNTGELFF,TRBJ2-2,.,few,TRBV7-2
TGTGCCAGCAGTGAACGAGGGAGGACAGTTAACAATCAGCCCCAGCATTTT,CASSERGRTVNNQPQHF,TRBJ1-5,.,few,TRBV6-1
TGCGCCAGCAGCAGAACCCGGCAAGTTACCGGGGAGCTGTTTTTT,CASSRTRQVTGELFF,TRBJ2-2,.,.,TRBV4-1
TGCAGCGTTCGGACAGGGGGCATCGATGAGCAGTTCTTC,CSVRTGGIDEQFF,TRBJ2-1,TRBD1,.,TRBV29-1